The 14 T cell receptor beta chains presented below share a single source sample, sequenced in a study of cytomegalovirus exposure and HLA in healthy donors. Libraries were prepared by immunoSEQ multiplex PCR; TCRdb keeps only in-frame clonotypes and omits some of them. Counted here are around 220,000 clones, roughly 84% occurring once; the ten biggest clones make up about 14%. Sequencing was done on a sample of PBMCs. The receptor source for this set is a woman aged 30 to 39 in good health and CMV-seropositive.

The chain carries TRBV5-6 and TRBJ2-5; no definite D call. The V and J ends lost 4 bases and 2 bases respectively, with 12 bases between them. This CDR3 contains 14 residues. Germline V gene lookup returns CDR1 SGHDT and CDR2 YYEEEE. The DNA for the CDR3 is TGTGCCAGCAGCAGACCGGGCCCACAAGAGACCCAGTACTTC. This translates into CASSRPGPQETQYF.

J is TRBJ2-7 and V is TRBV5-1; a weak D match, TRBD1 (5 bases). V lost 1 base, J lost 2 bases, and 10 bases lay in between. The CDR3 covers 14 residues. The germline V gene has CDR1 SGHRS and CDR2 YFSETQ. As DNA, the CDR3 is TGCGCCAGCAGCTTGTCGACAGTTACCTACGAGCAGTACTTC. It encodes CASSLSTVTYEQYF. Full variable domain (remainder filled in from reference TRBV5-1 and TRBJ2-7): KAGVTQTPRYLIKTRGQQVTLSCSPISGHRSVSWYQQTPGQGLQFLFEYFSETQRNKGNFPGRFSGRQFSNSRSEMNVSTLELGDSALYLCASSLSTVTYEQYFGPGTRLTVT.

As concerns this clone: A junction end diverges from the germline sequence, so it may reflect a read error. The J gene is TRBJ2-5, the V gene TRBV7-7, with D perhaps matching TRBD2 (6 bases). Germline V gene lookup returns CDR1 SSHAT and CDR2 FNYEAQ (reference sequence). This CDR3 contains 13 residues. The chain's CDR3 is CASSSLRDSTQYF. The CDR3 DNA sequence: TGTGCTAGCAGCTCCTTGCGGGACTCAACCCAGTACTTC. The full variable domain, with the rest looked up from reference TRBV7-7 and TRBJ2-5, is GAGVSQSPRYKVTKRGQDVTLRCDPISSHATLYWYQQALGQGPEFLTYFNYEAQPDKSGLPSDRFSAERPEGSISTLTIQRTEQRDSAMYRCASSSLRDSTQYFGPGTRLLVL.

The J gene is TRBJ1-1, the V gene TRBV4-1, with 9 bases that match TRBD1. This CDR3 comprises 17 residues. The V segment lost 4 bases and the J segment 4 bases; nucleotides outside the gene matches: 13. Germline V gene sequence: CDR1 MGHRA, CDR2 YSYEKL. DNA for the CDR3: TGCGCCAGCAGCCCCTACCTTCGACAGGGGGTTGGCACTGAAGCTTTCTTT. It yields the protein CASSPYLRQGVGTEAFF.

This chain uses TRBV29-1 with TRBJ2-2; 13 bases are shared with TRBD2. CDR1 SQVTM and CDR2 ANQGSEA come from the germline V gene. CDR3 length: 14 residues. The trim removed 7 bases at V and 6 bases at J, leaving 5 bases unmatched. The CDR3 sequence: CSARTSGSSGELFF. DNA for the CDR3: TGCAGCGCCCGGACTAGCGGGAGTTCCGGGGAGCTGTTTTTT.

The V call is TRBV7-2, the J call TRBJ2-7; D remains ambiguous. The CDR3 contains 14 residues. Looked up from germline, CDR1 is SGHTA and CDR2 is FQGNSA. The V and J ends lost 5 bases and 2 bases respectively, with 13 bases between them. In DNA, the CDR3 is TGTGCCAGCAGCCGGGTGGCTCTCACCTACGAGCAGTACTTC. Translated, it gives CASSRVALTYEQYF. The variable domain in full, completed from reference TRBV7-2 and TRBJ2-7, reads GAGVSQSPSNKVTEKGKDVELRCDPISGHTALYWYRQSLGQGLEFLIYFQGNSAPDKSGLPSDRFSAERTGGSVSTLTIQRTQQEDSAVYLCASSRVALTYEQYFGPGTRLTVT.

The chain combines TRBV30 with TRBJ1-1; 8 nucleotides align to TRBD1. This CDR3 has 15 residues. Trimming at V came to 4 bases and at J to 1 base, leaving 8 bases not matched to a gene. Germline V gene data show CDR1 as GTSNPN and CDR2 as SVGIG (reference sequence). CDR3 protein: CAWIQADRENTEAFF. Written as DNA, the CDR3 is TGTGCCTGGATCCAGGCGGACAGGGAGAACACTGAAGCTTTCTTT.

J is TRBJ1-2 and V is TRBV28; maybe TRBD1 (6 bases). Trimming shortened V by 3 bases and J by 4 bases, and 12 bases separated the two germline ends. CDR1 is MDHEN and CDR2 is SYDVKM in the germline V gene. The CDR3 is made up of 14 amino acids. The CDR3 sequence is CASSLQGRAYGYTF. The CDR3 DNA reads as TGTGCCAGCAGTTTGCAGGGGCGTGCCTATGGCTACACCTTC.

This chain uses TRBV10-1 with TRBJ2-7; no reliable D call. The CDR3 is 14 amino acids. The germline CDR1 and CDR2 sequences are WNHNN and SYGVQD (reference sequence). V lost 4 bases to trimming and J lost 3 bases, with 13 bases between them. For the CDR3, the DNA is TGCGCCAGCAGTGGTCTGGAAGGAAACTACGAGCAGTACTTC. Encoded protein: CASSGLEGNYEQYF.

This sequence joins TRBV7-9 and TRBJ2-3; D is uncertain. The CDR3 runs to 13 residues. V shed 1 base and J shed 4 bases, with 6 bases lying between them. Germline values: CDR1 SEHNR, CDR2 FQNEAQ (reference sequence). CDR3 in amino acids: CASSLEGPDTQYF. Here the CDR3 DNA reads TGTGCCAGCAGCTTAGAAGGTCCAGATACGCAGTATTTT.

This clone was seen a single time. The chain has TRBV5-4 and TRBJ2-5; 11 positions agree with TRBD2. This CDR3 has 16 residues. After removal of 4 bases from V and 4 bases from J, the junction contained 9 bases not matched to a gene. Germline CDR1 is SGHNT and CDR2 is YYREEE (reference sequence). The CDR3 here is CASSSRLAGFGETQYF. In DNA, the CDR3 is TGTGCCAGCAGCAGCAGACTAGCGGGATTCGGAGAGACCCAGTACTTC.

This clone showed up just a few times. This chain uses TRBV7-6 with TRBJ1-1, with D unresolved. Germline loops: CDR1 SGHVS, CDR2 FNYEAQ. The CDR3 loop spans 13 amino acids. The germline V and J ends were trimmed by 2 bases and 0 bases, with 4 bases remaining between them. CDR3 sequence reads: CASSLHMNTEAFF. CDR3 coding DNA: TGTGCCAGCAGCTTACACATGAACACTGAAGCTTTCTTT.

The genes are TRBV6-6 and TRBJ1-2, with 7 bases lining up with TRBD1. From germline, CDR1 is MNHNY and CDR2 SVGAGI (reference sequence). This CDR3 spans 13 amino acids. The ends lost 6 bases at V and 10 bases at J; junction bases unmatched: 11. In nucleotides, the CDR3 is TGTGCCAGCAGCAAAACGACAGGGTTCGACTACACCTTC. It codes for CASSKTTGFDYTF.

The V gene is TRBV7-9, the J gene TRBJ2-7; D might be TRBD1 or TRBD2, each matching 5 bases. Per the germline V gene, CDR1 is SEHNR and CDR2 is FQNEAQ (reference sequence). There are 17 residues in the CDR3. V lost 3 bases, J lost 2 bases, and 20 bases lay in between. The CDR3 DNA reads TGTGCCAGCAGCTTGGGGGAGCTGGCGGGTCTCCCCTACGAGCAGTACTTC. This sequence encodes CASSLGELAGLPYEQYF. The whole variable domain, remainder taken from reference TRBV7-9 and TRBJ2-7, is DTGVSQNPRHKITKRGQNVTFRCDPISEHNRLYWYRQTLGQGPEFLTYFQNEAQLEKSRLLSDRFSAERPKGSFSTLEIQRTEQGDSAMYLCASSLGELAGLPYEQYFGPGTRLTVT.